This entry features one TCR beta chain sequence. Germline CDR1 MDHEN, CDR2 SYDVKM. V lost 6 bases and J lost 13, with 13 bases in between. This CDR3 region has 12 residues. With a J-beta primer mix and a sample-barcoded 5' primer, a second PCR ran 7 to 11 cycles. In TCRdb, the 5' RACE reads were re-called with MiXCR into one record per CDR3 protein. The repertoire has hundreds of thousands of distinct CDR3 sequences, approximately 49% of them found once; the top ten carry about a third. These data originate in a study of blood T cells in healthy people across ages. The rearrangement joins TRBV28 to TRBJ1-6; the D gene is possibly TRBD1 (6 bases). This TCR was sampled from an older woman in good health. The sequenced sample was blood. This CDR3 is CASSRTTGPLHF. The DNA for the CDR3 is TGTGCCAGCAGCAGGACCACAGGGCCCCTCCACTTT.